The rows below give T cell receptor beta chains drawn from one sample of a study of cytomegalovirus exposure and HLA in healthy donors. Sequencing was performed with immunoSEQ multiplex PCR; in TCRdb, only in-frame clones are kept and a portion is missing. The sample lists about 140,000 clones, 80% seen once, with about 2.5% in the top ten. Input material: PBMCs. The source is a man between 45 and 60 years old in good health and CMV-seronegative. CDR3s include the opening cysteine and the closing phenylalanine or tryptophan. D genes are given only for firm matches. Not all rows give a size; the values are once, few, many and, for expanded clones, a class.

abundance | j_gene | v_gene | d_gene | CDR3nt | CDR3aa
. | TRBJ1-1 | TRBV27 | TRBD1 | TGTGCCAGCAGTGGACAGGGGCTAAACACTGAAGCTTTCTTT | CASSGQGLNTEAFF
. | TRBJ2-1 | TRBV5-4 | TRBD2 | TGTGCCAGCAGCCCCGGGACTAGCGGGAGAAGGCACAATGAGCAGTTCTTC | CASSPGTSGRRHNEQFF
. | TRBJ2-3 | TRBV7-9 | . | TGTGCCAGCAGCGCCCGAGGGCTGACGAGCACAGATACGCAGTATTTT | CASSARGLTSTDTQYF
. | TRBJ2-3 | TRBV6-1 | . | TGTGCCAGCAGTGAGGTGGCAGGCACAGATACGCAGTATTTT | CASSEVAGTDTQYF
. | TRBJ2-5 | TRBV15 | . | TGTGCCACCAGCAGACTTAACCAAGAGACCCAGTACTTC | CATSRLNQETQYF
. | TRBJ2-2 | TRBV13 | TRBD2 | TGTGCCAGCAGCTCACGAGGACTAGCAGGTGGTGTCGGGGAGCTGTTTTTT | CASSSRGLAGGVGELFF
. | TRBJ2-7 | TRBV5-1 | . | TGCGCCAGCGGGGCGGGGAACGACGAGCAGTACTTC | CASGAGNDEQYF
. | TRBJ1-1 | TRBV19 | TRBD1 | TGTGCCAGCAATCCGGGACAGGGAGTGAACACTGAAGCTTTCTTT | CASNPGQGVNTEAFF
. | TRBJ2-7 | TRBV30 | TRBD2 | TGTGCCTGGAGTGTAAGGGGGGGACTAGCTGGCGGCGAGCAGTACTTC | CAWSVRGGLAGGEQYF
. | TRBJ1-5 | TRBV5-6 | . | TGTGCCAGCAGTTCCACGGCGGGCAATCAGCCCCAGCATTTT | CASSSTAGNQPQHF
. | TRBJ1-2 | TRBV5-1 | . | TGCGCCAGCAGCCCACGGACTGGAGCTAACTATGGCTACACCTTC | CASSPRTGANYGYTF
. | TRBJ1-1 | TRBV9 | . | TGTGCCAGCAGCGCTGGGACTTCGGAAAACACTGAAGCTTTCTTT | CASSAGTSENTEAFF
. | TRBJ1-1 | TRBV7-8 | . | TGTGCCAGCAGCCACGGTTATATCTCTGAAGCTTTCTTT | CASSHGYISEAFF
. | TRBJ2-7 | TRBV5-6 | TRBD1 | TGTGCCAGCAGCTTGCCAGGGGGAGAGTACGAGCAGTACTTC | CASSLPGGEYEQYF
. | TRBJ2-2 | TRBV6-1 | TRBD1 | TGTGCCAGCAGTGTAGAGGACAGGGCCACCGGGGAGCTGTTTTTT | CASSVEDRATGELFF
. | TRBJ1-1 | TRBV5-8 | . | TGTGCCAGCAGCCCAATAAATGCAGGGAAGAACACTGAAGCTTTCTTT | CASSPINAGKNTEAFF
. | TRBJ2-1 | TRBV27 | . | TGTGCCAGCAGTTCTCTGGGGGCTTCTTGGAATGAGCAGTTCTTC | CASSSLGASWNEQFF
. | TRBJ2-1 | TRBV2 | TRBD1 | TGTGCCAGCAGTGGGACAGGGAACGAGCAGTTCTTC | CASSGTGNEQFF
. | TRBJ1-1 | TRBV10-2 | TRBD1 | TGCGCCAGCACCGCCGGGACAGGGTATACTGAAGCTTTCTTT | CASTAGTGYTEAFF
. | TRBJ2-3 | TRBV5-1 | TRBD2 | TGCGCCAGCAGCTTGGCTGGACTAGTGGTAGATACGCAGTATTTT | CASSLAGLVVDTQYF
. | TRBJ1-4 | TRBV7-2 | . | TGTGCCAGCAGCTCAGTTTCGGCAGGGTACGAAAAACTGTTTTTT | CASSSVSAGYEKLFF
. | TRBJ1-1 | TRBV6-5 | . | TGTGCCAGCAGTTACCGGGGGAACACTGAAGCTTTCTTT | CASSYRGNTEAFF
. | TRBJ2-7 | TRBV14 | TRBD2 | TGTGCCAGCAGCCAAGATTGGGTTCCGTTGACTAGCGGGGGGGCACAACTCAGCTACGAGCAGTACTTC | CASSQDWVPLTSGGAQLSYEQYF
. | TRBJ2-1 | TRBV27 | . | TGTGCCAGCAGTTTAAGAAGAGGGGGAACGAGGGACGACTCCTACAATGAGCAGTTCTTC | CASSLRRGGTRDDSYNEQFF
. | TRBJ2-7 | TRBV30 | . | TGTGCCTGGTATTACTGGGAGAACGGGGAGCAGTACTTC | CAWYYWENGEQYF
once | TRBJ1-2 | TRBV11-2 | . | TGTGCCAGCAGCTTAAGGCAGGGGTCCGGCTACACCTTC | CASSLRQGSGYTF
few | TRBJ2-1 | TRBV5-5 | . | TGTGCCAGCAGCTTGGCCCCAGGGGTGGCTGAGCAGTTCTTC | CASSLAPGVAEQFF
. | TRBJ2-2 | TRBV6-6 | . | TGTGCCAGCACCAACAACAGGGCTCGAGGCACCGGGGAGCTGTTTTTT | CASTNNRARGTGELFF
. | TRBJ2-7 | TRBV4-2 | TRBD2 | TGTGCCAGCAGCCAAGATACCCCTAGCGGGGGGGAGGGTTACGAGCAGTACTTC | CASSQDTPSGGEGYEQYF
. | TRBJ1-4 | TRBV5-1 | TRBD1 | TGCGCCAGCAGCGGGGACAGTAATGAAAAACTGTTTTTT | CASSGDSNEKLFF
once | TRBJ2-2 | TRBV19 | TRBD1 | TGTGCCAGTAGTATCGTGACAGGGGGCCCAGGGGAGCTGTTTTTT | CASSIVTGGPGELFF
. | TRBJ2-1 | TRBV6-4 | TRBD2 | TGTGCCAGCAGCCCGACTAGCGGGACCTACAATGAGCAGTTCTTC | CASSPTSGTYNEQFF
few | TRBJ2-3 | TRBV6-1 | TRBD2 | TGTGCCAGCAGACGACTAGCGGGAGGAGGAGATACGCAGTATTTT | CASRRLAGGGDTQYF
. | TRBJ2-5 | TRBV28 | . | TGTGCCAGCAGTTTCGGCGGGACCCCGGTAGGGGAGACCCAGTACTTC | CASSFGGTPVGETQYF
. | TRBJ2-6 | TRBV15 | TRBD2 | TGTGCCACCAGCAGAGGGGAGGGATACTCTGGGGCCAACGTCCTGACTTTC | CATSRGEGYSGANVLTF
. | TRBJ1-2 | TRBV10-3 | . | TGTGCCATCACAGGGTATCTTTATGGCTACACCTTC | CAITGYLYGYTF
. | TRBJ2-5 | TRBV7-3 | TRBD2 | TGTGCCAGCAGCCTTGAGCGGGGGCCGGGAGAGACCCAGTACTTC | CASSLERGPGETQYF
. | TRBJ2-3 | TRBV5-1 | . | TGCGCCAGCAGCCACGACGGGACAGATACGCAGTATTTT | CASSHDGTDTQYF
. | TRBJ1-2 | TRBV18 | . | TGTGCCAGCTCACCACCACCTCGGAGCCTGTTCTATGGCTACACCTTC | CASSPPPRSLFYGYTF
. | TRBJ2-1 | TRBV28 | . | TGTGCCAGTAAGATCCTAGCTAGCCTCAATGAGCAGTTCTTC | CASKILASLNEQFF